The present T cell receptor beta chain was sequenced within a study of T cells in Graves' hyperthyroidism and ophthalmopathy (dated by TCRdb to the late 2010s). About the study as a whole: Peripheral blood was collected at initial diagnosis, before any treatment. The study also compared thyroid tissue and blood T-cell repertoires from 6 or 7 Graves' hyperthyroidism patients. The 80 to 100 discovery patients were randomly divided into training and test sets at a 7:3 ratio. Whether ophthalmopathy could be predicted prospectively was tested in an independent validation cohort made up of fewer than 20 hyperthyroidism patients plus 17 patients who later progressed to ophthalmopathy. Following sampling, methimazole starting at 30 mg daily was given to hyperthyroidism patients, and high-dose intravenous methylprednisolone was given to ophthalmopathy patients. The paper describes TCR Vbeta CDR3 sequencing of around 140 peripheral blood samples, made up of about 40 ophthalmopathy patients, 70 to 80 hyperthyroidism patients and 17 progressor patients. A discovery cohort of about a hundred patients, about 40 with Graves' ophthalmopathy and roughly 59 with stable Graves' hyperthyroidism, was used to find distinguishing TCR V-J signatures. Broader findings and caveats from the paper: No statistical method was used to set the sample size in advance, and investigators knew the group allocation. In cross-validation, a model built on a 13 V-J signature told ophthalmopathy apart from stable hyperthyroidism with 85% to 90% sensitivity and approximately 81% specificity, and in testing the same model reached 80%/75%. In validation, progression to ophthalmopathy was predicted by the model with roughly 69% sensitivity and 72.22% specificity, a median of 6.5 months before onset. Blood samples also contained most of the expanded thyroid clonotypes (frequency above 0.001), which suggests that blood repertoires may reflect thyroid immune responses.

TCR beta CDR3 regions were amplified from RNA transcripts. The TCR CDR3 was subjected to a first round of RT-PCR using the HTBI primer set and the Qiagen OneStep RT-PCR kit. A second multiplex PCR round built the libraries, followed by size selection and purification. Sequencing of the libraries was done on an Illumina HiSeq2000 using paired-end 100 bp reads. Concerning the study's data processing: Raw data were processed with SOAPnuke, discarding reads with adapters, uncalled bases, mean Phred below 15, or no exact constant-primer or identifier match. COPE v1.2.5 was used to merge high-quality paired reads, and clonotypes were defined as unique nucleotide sequences. MiTCR v1.1 was used to align clonotypes to the IMGT TRBV, TRBD and TRBJ reference segments. Only V-J combinations with frequency above 0.0001, covering 99.2% of repertoires, were analysed. A TCS score was defined as the ratio between F50 (clonal expansion) and ExV (chaos), using BLOSUM62-based TCRdist between CDR3 peptides within each V-J. Welch's t-statistics and random forest reduced roughly 540 V-J features to 10 to 15, which were used in a naive Bayes classifier (R e1071). TCRdb applied fastp at Q25 and MiXCR to the public reads, then kept only in-frame beta chains. Each CDR3 protein appears once, grouped with its most common genes and DNA. For this entry, the V and J calls and clone size follow TCRdb and not the study's own pipeline. The sample has about 640,000 distinct CDR3 sequences on record, more than 14% of them singletons. 9.5% to 15% of the sample goes to the ten largest clones.

From the germline V gene, CDR1 is SGHRS and CDR2 is YFSETQ. At the junction V is shortened by 0 bases and J by 4 bases; bases outside the gene matches: 3. The cysteine opens and the phenylalanine closes a CDR3 of 14 amino acids. Here the CDR3 DNA is all that survives: 42 bases in frame from base 1. Concerning this clonotype itself: Which antigen it targets is not known. Per-base qualities were not stored, and no clone one base away is much larger.

Ophthalmopathy patients had moderately to severely active disease, Clinical Activity Score of at least 3, NOSPECS grade of at least 4, and duration under 3 months. Any patient with an uncontrolled infection, another autoimmune disease, pregnancy or lactation was excluded. Clinical symptoms, serum thyroxine and TRAb, thyroid ultrasound, and orbital computed tomography formed the basis for the diagnoses. PBMCs were separated from 8 to 10 ml of fresh peripheral blood using Ficoll-Paque density gradient centrifugation. Trizol reagent was used to extract total RNA, and RNA quality was then checked on an Agilent 2100 Bioanalyzer.

Sequencing was performed on blood. The clonotype comes from a woman aged 50 to 60 with Graves' ophthalmopathy. The rearrangement combines TRBV5-1 with TRBJ2-7; 8 central nucleotides agree with TRBD1. The bases are TGCGCCAGCAGCTTGGGACAGGGGTGGTACGAGCAGTACTTC. Its translation is CASSLGQGWYEQYF.